This T cell receptor beta chain is drawn from a study of blood T cell repertoires in COVID-19. Study at large: Material from acute and convalescent COVID-19 was sourced from the United States, Italy and Spain. From T cells, B-cell-depleted T cells, or PBMCs came the material, which was cDNA or gDNA.

The CDR3 extends over 18 amino acids. Trimming shortened V by 3 bases and J by 3 bases, and 24 bases separated the two germline ends. Germline CDR1 is MDHEN and CDR2 is SYDVKM. As originally analysed: Reference gene primer amplification gave estimated nucleated cell counts. Here immunoSEQ multiplex PCR was the method, and the copy in TCRdb shows in-frame clones only, minus some. The V and J calls and clone size come from that table; D and trimming were worked out from the DNA. The table lists over 150,000 clones, approximately 88% of them singletons. The chain has TRBV28 and TRBJ2-7, with D perhaps TRBD1 (6 bases). This clonotype was sampled from a woman aged 55-69 years who had recovered from COVID-19. The sequenced material came from peripheral blood. Here the CDR3 reads CASSFPAPLPRDNYEQYF. The CDR3 coding sequence is TGTGCCAGCAGTTTTCCAGCCCCATTACCCCGGGACAACTACGAGCAGTACTTC.